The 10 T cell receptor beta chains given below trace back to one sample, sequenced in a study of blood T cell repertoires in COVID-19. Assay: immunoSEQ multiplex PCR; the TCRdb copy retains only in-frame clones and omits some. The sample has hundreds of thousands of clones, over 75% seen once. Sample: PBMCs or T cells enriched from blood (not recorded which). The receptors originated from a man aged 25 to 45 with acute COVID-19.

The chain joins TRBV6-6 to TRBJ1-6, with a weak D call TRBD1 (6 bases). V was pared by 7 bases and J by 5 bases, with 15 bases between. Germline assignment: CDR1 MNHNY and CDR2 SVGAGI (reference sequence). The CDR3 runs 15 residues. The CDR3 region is CASTETTGNNSPLHF. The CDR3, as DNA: TGTGCCAGCACCGAAACTACAGGGAATAATTCACCCCTCCACTTT.

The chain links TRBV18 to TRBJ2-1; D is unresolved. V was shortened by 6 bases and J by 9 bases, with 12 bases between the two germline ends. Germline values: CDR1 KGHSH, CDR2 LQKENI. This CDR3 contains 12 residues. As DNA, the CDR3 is TGTGCCAGCTCTTATCGGTCTGGTGAGCAGTTCTTC. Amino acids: CASSYRSGEQFF.

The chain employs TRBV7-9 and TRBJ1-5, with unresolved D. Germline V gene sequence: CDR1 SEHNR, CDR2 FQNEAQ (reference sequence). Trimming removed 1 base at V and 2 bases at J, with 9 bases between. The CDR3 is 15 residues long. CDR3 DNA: TGTGCCAGCAGCTTAGACGGTTTCGGCAATCAGCCCCAGCATTTT. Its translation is CASSLDGFGNQPQHF. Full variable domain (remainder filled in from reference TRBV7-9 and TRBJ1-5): DTGVSQNPRHKITKRGQNVTFRCDPISEHNRLYWYRQTLGQGPEFLTYFQNEAQLEKSRLLSDRFSAERPKGSFSTLEIQRTEQGDSAMYLCASSLDGFGNQPQHFGDGTRLSIL.

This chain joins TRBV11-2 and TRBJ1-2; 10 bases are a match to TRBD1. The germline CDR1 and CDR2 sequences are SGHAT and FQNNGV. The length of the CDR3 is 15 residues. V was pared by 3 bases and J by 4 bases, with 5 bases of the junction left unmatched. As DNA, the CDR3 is TGTGCCAGCAGCTTCGAGACAGGGGGCGGCTATGGCTACACCTTC. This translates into CASSFETGGGYGYTF.

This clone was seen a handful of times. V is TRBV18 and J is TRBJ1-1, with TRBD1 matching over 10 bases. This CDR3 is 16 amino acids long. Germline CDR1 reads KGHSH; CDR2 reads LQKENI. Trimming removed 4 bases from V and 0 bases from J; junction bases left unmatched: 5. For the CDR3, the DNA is TGTGCCAGCTCACAGACCGGGACAGGGGTGAACACTGAAGCTTTCTTT. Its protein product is CASSQTGTGVNTEAFF.

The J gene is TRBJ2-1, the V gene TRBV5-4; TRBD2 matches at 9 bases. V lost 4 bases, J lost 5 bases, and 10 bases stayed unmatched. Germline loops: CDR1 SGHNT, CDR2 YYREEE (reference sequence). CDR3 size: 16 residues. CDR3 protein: CASSQPRAGGDNEQFF. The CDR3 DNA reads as TGTGCCAGCAGCCAGCCCCGAGCGGGGGGAGACAATGAGCAGTTCTTC.

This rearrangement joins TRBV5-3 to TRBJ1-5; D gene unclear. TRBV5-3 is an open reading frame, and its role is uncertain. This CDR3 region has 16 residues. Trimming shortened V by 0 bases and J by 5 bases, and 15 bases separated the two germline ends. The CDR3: CARSLVVGVVDQPQHF. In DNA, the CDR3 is TGTGCCAGAAGCTTGGTGGTCGGGGTTGTCGATCAGCCCCAGCATTTT.

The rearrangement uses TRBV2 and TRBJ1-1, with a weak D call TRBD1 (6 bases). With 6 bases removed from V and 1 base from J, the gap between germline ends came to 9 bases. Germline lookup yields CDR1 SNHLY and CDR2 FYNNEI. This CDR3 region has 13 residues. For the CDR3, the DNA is TGTGCCAGCAGCCGGGACACGAACACTGAAGCTTTCTTT. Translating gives CASSRDTNTEAFF.

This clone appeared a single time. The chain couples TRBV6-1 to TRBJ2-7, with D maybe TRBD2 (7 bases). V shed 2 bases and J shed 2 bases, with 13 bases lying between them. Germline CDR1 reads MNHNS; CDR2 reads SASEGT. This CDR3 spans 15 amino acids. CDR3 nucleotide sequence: TGTGCCAGCAGTGAAATGGGGGGGGCGCCCTACGAGCAGTACTTC. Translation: CASSEMGGAPYEQYF.

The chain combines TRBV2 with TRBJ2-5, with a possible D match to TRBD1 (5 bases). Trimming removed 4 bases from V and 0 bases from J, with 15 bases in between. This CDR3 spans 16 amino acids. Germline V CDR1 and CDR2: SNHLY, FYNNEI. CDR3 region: CASSGQNHMYQETQYF. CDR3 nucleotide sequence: TGTGCCAGCAGTGGACAGAACCATATGTACCAAGAGACCCAGTACTTC.